A single sample gave rise to the 13 T cell receptor beta chains below, sequenced in a study of somatic mutations in cytotoxic T cells in rheumatoid arthritis. Clones were read by immunoSEQ multiplex PCR, and TCRdb kept only the in-frame ones, dropping some. The sample has 15,000 to 20,000 clones, about four fifths seen once. The specimen was CD8+ T cells sorted from blood. The receptors stem from an adult with rheumatoid arthritis.

This chain connects TRBV6-1 to TRBJ2-1, with D perhaps assigned TRBD1 or TRBD2 (7 bases each). The germline V gene encodes CDR1 MNHNS and CDR2 SASEGT. The CDR3 totals 14 residues. The V and J ends lost 6 bases and 6 bases respectively, with 15 bases between them. The CDR3 DNA follows: TGTGCCAGCAGAGGGGTCAGGGGGGGCAATGAGCAGTTCTTC. Protein product: CASRGVRGGNEQFF.

The chain joins TRBV6-8 to TRBJ2-7; TRBD2 aligns across 8 bases. CDR3 length: 14 residues. Germline V lookup: CDR1 MNHGY, CDR2 SAAAGT. V was pared by 6 bases and J by 3 bases, with 7 bases of the junction left unmatched. The CDR3 DNA is TGTGCCAGCAGCCTGTCGGGGGGGCACTACGAGCAGTACTTC. It codes for CASSLSGGHYEQYF.

The table lists this clone with a few counts. This chain uses TRBV7-6 with TRBJ1-1; the D gene is possibly TRBD1 (5 bases). From germline, CDR1 is SGHVS and CDR2 FNYEAQ. The CDR3 has 14 residues. V dropped 1 base and J dropped 3 bases, with 9 bases sitting between them. Here the CDR3 reads CASSLVRGHTEAFF. Here the CDR3 DNA reads TGTGCCAGCAGCTTAGTGCGGGGCCACACTGAAGCTTTCTTT.

About this clone itself: The junction departs from germline at one end; a sequencing error may be responsible. V and J are TRBV19 and TRBJ2-2; 8 positions agree with TRBD2. The CDR3 is made up of 14 amino acids. Germline loops: CDR1 LNHDA, CDR2 SQIVND (reference sequence). CDR3 region: CAGSGKANTGELFF. For the CDR3, the DNA is TGTGCCGGTAGCGGGAAGGCGAACACCGGGGAGCTGTTTTTT.

The rearrangement links TRBV7-2 to TRBJ2-7, with 9 bases that match TRBD2. The CDR3 covers 15 residues. After removal of 6 bases from V and 2 bases from J, the junction contained 8 bases not matched to a gene. CDR1 SGHTA and CDR2 FQGNSA come from the germline V gene. The CDR3 sequence is CASSSSSGKTYEQYF. CDR3 coding DNA: TGTGCCAGCAGTTCTTCTAGCGGGAAGACCTACGAGCAGTACTTC.

V is TRBV6-4 and J is TRBJ2-3; D gene unclear. Germline V lookup: CDR1 MRHNA, CDR2 SNTAGT. Trimming left V 2 bases short and J 2 bases short, with 11 bases between. The length of the CDR3 is 15 residues. The CDR3 DNA reads TGTGCCAGCAGTGACGGGGTTGCTTCCACAGATACGCAGTATTTT. Protein sequence: CASSDGVASTDTQYF.

The chain carries TRBV4-3 and TRBJ1-6; TRBD1 is a possible D gene (5 bases). The CDR3 totals 14 residues. Per germline, CDR1 LGHNA and CDR2 YSLEER. V was cut by 0 bases and J by 12 bases, with 12 bases left in between. Written as DNA, the CDR3 is TGCGCCAGCAGCCAAGATGTCGAGGGACGACCCCTCCACTTT. Translating it yields CASSQDVEGRPLHF.

The V call is TRBV19, the J call TRBJ1-4, with 10 positions matching TRBD1. Per germline, CDR1 LNHDA and CDR2 SQIVND (reference sequence). The CDR3 sequence is 14 residues long. J lost 7 bases, V lost 5 bases, and 4 bases had no gene match. CDR3: CASSHDRGLEKLFF. CDR3 DNA: TGTGCCAGTAGTCACGACAGGGGGCTTGAAAAACTGTTTTTT. The complete variable domain, with remaining parts taken from reference TRBV19 and TRBJ1-4, reads DGGITQSPKYLFRKEGQNVTLSCEQNLNHDAMYWYRQDPGQGLRLIYYSQIVNDFQKGDIAEGYSVSREKKESFPLTVTSAQKNPTAFYLCASSHDRGLEKLFFGSGTQLSVL.

The chain uses TRBV7-9 and TRBJ1-2; D possibly corresponds to TRBD1 (6 bases). The length of the CDR3 is 14 residues. Germline loops: CDR1 SEHNR, CDR2 FQNEAQ (reference sequence). With 4 bases removed from V and 4 bases from J, the gap between germline ends came to 13 bases. CDR3 sequence: CASSSTGFSYGYTF. The CDR3 bases are TGTGCCAGCAGCTCTACAGGGTTTTCCTATGGCTACACCTTC.

The chain links TRBV13 to TRBJ2-7, with a weak D call TRBD2 (5 bases). The germline V and J ends were trimmed by 4 bases and 0 bases, with 10 bases remaining between them. The CDR3 length is 14 residues. Germline V gives CDR1 PRHDT, CDR2 FYEKMQ (reference sequence). CDR3 protein: CASSYSDRSYEQYF. The DNA for the CDR3 is TGTGCCAGCAGCTATAGCGACCGCTCCTACGAGCAGTACTTC.

The chain has TRBV7-9 and TRBJ2-3, with 9 bases identical to TRBD1. CDR3 length: 16 amino acids. Germline lookup yields CDR1 SEHNR and CDR2 FQNEAQ (reference sequence). The junction had 8 bases not matched to a gene; V was cut back by 6 bases and J by 1 base. Here the CDR3 reads CASRGKGDRGTDTQYF. In DNA, the CDR3 is TGTGCCAGCAGAGGAAAGGGGGACAGGGGCACAGATACGCAGTATTTT.

The chain is built from TRBV9 and TRBJ1-1, with 7 positions matching TRBD1. Germline V gene sequence: CDR1 SGDLS, CDR2 YYNGEE. This CDR3 contains 15 residues. Trimming removed 0 bases from V and 3 bases from J; junction bases left unmatched: 5. CDR3 sequence (DNA): TGTGCCAGCAGCGTAGGTGAGGGGGCGTACACTGAAGCTTTCTTT. Translated, it gives CASSVGEGAYTEAFF.

The chain joins TRBV2 to TRBJ2-7; D may be TRBD2 (5 bases). The germline V gene has CDR1 SNHLY and CDR2 FYNNEI. Trimming took 2 bases from V and 7 from J, leaving 9 bases between them. There are 12 residues in the CDR3. CDR3 in amino acids: CASSEPRGEQYF. The CDR3 DNA sequence: TGTGCCAGCAGTGAACCCCGGGGAGAGCAGTACTTC. The variable domain in full, completed from reference TRBV2 and TRBJ2-7, reads EPEVTQTPSHQVTQMGQEVILRCVPISNHLYFYWYRQILGQKVEFLVSFYNNEISEKSEIFDDQFSVERPDGSNFTLKIRSTKLEDSAMYFCASSEPRGEQYFGPGTRLTVT.